This TCR beta chain was captured by sequencing in a study of graft-versus-host responses after intestinal transplantation. Study-level findings and limits: Among circulating GvH clones, peak levels were associated with early post-transplant declines in HvG clones.

TCRdb keeps only in-frame clones here, not all; method: immunoSEQ multiplex PCR. Of roughly 23,000 clones listed, around 43% are singletons. The CDR3 length is 14 residues. Germline values: CDR1 SQVTM, CDR2 ANQGSEA. V was pared by 7 bases and J by 5 bases, with 20 bases between. This clone was observed once. Responders (approximately 200,000, CFSE-labeled) met approximately 200,000 stimulators that were irradiated and violet-dye-labeled. The sample consisted of alloreactive CD8+ T cells from a mixed lymphocyte reaction culture, taken before transplantation. The subset is: CFSE-low proliferating T cells sorted from roughly 6-day pre-transplant mixed lymphocyte reaction (GvH or HvG direction). The clonotype originates from a human patient who was an organ donor for intestinal transplantation. The rearrangement links TRBV29-1 to TRBJ2-5; maybe TRBD1 (6 bases). DNA of the CDR3: TGCAGCGATTGGCCCGCAGGGGAGCGGGAGACCCAGTACTTC. As protein: CSDWPAGERETQYF.